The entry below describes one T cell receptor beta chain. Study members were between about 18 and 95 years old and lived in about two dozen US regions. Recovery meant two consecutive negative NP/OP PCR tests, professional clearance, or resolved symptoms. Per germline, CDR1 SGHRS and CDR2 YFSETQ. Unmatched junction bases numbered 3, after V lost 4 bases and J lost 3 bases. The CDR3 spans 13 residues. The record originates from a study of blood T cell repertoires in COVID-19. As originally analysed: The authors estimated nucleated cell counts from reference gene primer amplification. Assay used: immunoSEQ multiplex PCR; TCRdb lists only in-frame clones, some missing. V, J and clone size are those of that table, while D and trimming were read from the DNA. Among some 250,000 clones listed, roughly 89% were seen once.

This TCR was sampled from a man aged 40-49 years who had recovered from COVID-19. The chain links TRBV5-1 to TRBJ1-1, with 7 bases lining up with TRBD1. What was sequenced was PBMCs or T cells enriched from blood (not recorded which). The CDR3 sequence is CASSATGDTEAFF. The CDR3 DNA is TGCGCCAGCAGCGCCACAGGGGACACTGAAGCTTTCTTT.